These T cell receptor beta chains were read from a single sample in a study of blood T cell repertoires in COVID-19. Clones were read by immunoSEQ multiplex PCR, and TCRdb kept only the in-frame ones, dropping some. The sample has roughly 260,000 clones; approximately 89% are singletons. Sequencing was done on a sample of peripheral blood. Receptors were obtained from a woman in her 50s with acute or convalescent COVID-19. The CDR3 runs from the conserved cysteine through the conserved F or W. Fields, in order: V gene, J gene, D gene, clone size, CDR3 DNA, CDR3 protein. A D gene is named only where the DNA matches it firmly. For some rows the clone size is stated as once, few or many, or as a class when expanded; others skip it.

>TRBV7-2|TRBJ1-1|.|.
TGTGCCAGCAGCTTCTTACCCCCGGGACTGATTGAAGCTTTCTTT
CASSFLPPGLIEAFF
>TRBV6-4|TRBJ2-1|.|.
TGTGCCAGCAGGCCCCGACTAGACGGGGTGCAGTTCTTC
CASRPRLDGVQFF
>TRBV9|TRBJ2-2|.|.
TGTGCCAGCAGCGCAATGGGAGCGAACACCGGGGAGCTGTTTTTT
CASSAMGANTGELFF
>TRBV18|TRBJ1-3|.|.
TGTGCCAGCTCACCAATACAAACCAGGAGGTCTGGAAACACCATATATTTT
CASSPIQTRRSGNTIYF
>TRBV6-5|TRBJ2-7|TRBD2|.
TGTGCCAGCATCCTAGCGGGAGGAACCTACTACGAGCAGTACTTC
CASILAGGTYYEQYF
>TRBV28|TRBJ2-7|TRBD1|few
TGTGCCAGCAGTCGGACAGGGCCCGTGTACGAGCAGTACTTC
CASSRTGPVYEQYF
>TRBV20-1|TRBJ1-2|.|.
TGCAGTGCAAGGGGTTATGGCTACACCTTC
CSARGYGYTF
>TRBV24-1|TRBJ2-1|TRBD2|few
TGTGCCACCAGTGGAGCTAGCGGGCCTTCCGATGAGCAGTTCTTC
CATSGASGPSDEQFF
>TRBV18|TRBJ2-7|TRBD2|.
TGTGCCAGCTCACTTAGGGACGGGGGGAACGAGCAGTACTTC
CASSLRDGGNEQYF
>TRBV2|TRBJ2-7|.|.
TGTGCCAGCAGTGTCGGGGTGGGTTACGAGCAGTACTTC
CASSVGVGYEQYF
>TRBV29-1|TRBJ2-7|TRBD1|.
TGCAGCGGCTCCGGGACAGGGACCTACGAGCAGTACTTC
CSGSGTGTYEQYF
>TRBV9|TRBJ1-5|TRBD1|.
TGTGCCAGCAGCGTAGGACAGGGACGGAGCCAGCCCCAGCATTTT
CASSVGQGRSQPQHF
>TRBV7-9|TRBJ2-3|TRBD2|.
TGTGCCAGCAGCTTAGGAGGCGGGAGGGCCATAGATACGCAGTATTTT
CASSLGGGRAIDTQYF
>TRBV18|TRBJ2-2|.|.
TGTGCCAGCTCACCAGGCAGTGCCACCGGGGAGCTGTTTTTT
CASSPGSATGELFF
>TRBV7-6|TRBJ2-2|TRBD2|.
TGTGCCAGCAGCCCATCGAGCGGGAGAGCTTACACCGGGGAGCTGTTTTTT
CASSPSSGRAYTGELFF
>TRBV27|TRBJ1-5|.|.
TGTGCCAGCAGTACGCTACGTGGGGGGTACGAGCCCCAGCATTTT
CASSTLRGGYEPQHF
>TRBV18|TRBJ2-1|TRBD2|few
TGTGCCAGCTCATTCCCGCTAGCGGGAGCGAGAAATGAGCAGTTCTTC
CASSFPLAGARNEQFF
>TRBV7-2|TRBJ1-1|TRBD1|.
TGTGCCAGCAGCTTACGGACAGGGAACACTGAAGCTTTCTTT
CASSLRTGNTEAFF
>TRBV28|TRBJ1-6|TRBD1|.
TGTGCCAGCAGCCACGGGACAGAGTTTAATTCACCCCTCCACTTT
CASSHGTEFNSPLHF
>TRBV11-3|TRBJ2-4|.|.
TGTGCCAGCAGCTTCGCAGGGGCGGGAAACATTCAGTACTTC
CASSFAGAGNIQYF
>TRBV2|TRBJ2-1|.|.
TGTGCCAGCACCCCCCGGGGGTCCTACAATGAGCAGTTCTTC
CASTPRGSYNEQFF
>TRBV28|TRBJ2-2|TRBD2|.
TGTGCCAGCACCGACCGGGGGGCCGGGGCTAGCGGGAGGGCCAACACCGGGGAGCTGTTTTTT
CASTDRGAGASGRANTGELFF
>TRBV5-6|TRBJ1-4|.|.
TGTGCCAGCACCTTGGGGATCCAGGCTGGAAAACTGTTTTTT
CASTLGIQAGKLFF
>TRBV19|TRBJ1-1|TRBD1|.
TGTGCCAGTACCCGACAGGGGATGGCTTTCTTT
CASTRQGMAFF
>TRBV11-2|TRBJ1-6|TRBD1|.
TGTGCCAGCAGCTCAGTACGGGGACAGTATAATTCACCCCTCCACTTT
CASSSVRGQYNSPLHF
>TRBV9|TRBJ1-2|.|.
TGTGCCAGCAGCGCCAACACCTTTAACTATGGCTACACCTTC
CASSANTFNYGYTF
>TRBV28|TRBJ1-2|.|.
TGTGCCAGCAGTTTATGGGAGCAGCCGGACACCTTC
CASSLWEQPDTF
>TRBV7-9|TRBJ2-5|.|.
TGTGCCAGCAGCAATCCGGGACAAGAGACCCAGTACTTC
CASSNPGQETQYF
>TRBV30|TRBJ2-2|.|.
TGTGCCTGGAGTGAAACAGTGGCCGGGGAGCTGTTTTTT
CAWSETVAGELFF
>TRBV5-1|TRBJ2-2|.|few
TGCGCCAGCAGCCAGTCTTGGGAGAACGGGGAGCTGTTTTTT
CASSQSWENGELFF
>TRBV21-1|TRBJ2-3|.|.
TGTGCCAGCAGCAAAAAGGGACAGGAGATACATGGGGGAGATACGCAGTATTTT
CASSKKGQEIHGGDTQYF
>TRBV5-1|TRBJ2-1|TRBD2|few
TGCGCCAGCAGCTTGGAGCCACTAGCGGGATACAATGAGCAGTTCTTC
CASSLEPLAGYNEQFF
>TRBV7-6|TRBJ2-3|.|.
TGTGCCAGCAGCTTAGCAAGGGGAGATACGCAGTATTTT
CASSLARGDTQYF
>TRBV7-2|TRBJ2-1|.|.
TGTGCCAGCAAACCCCGGTGGGGCGCCGACAATGAGCAGTTCTTC
CASKPRWGADNEQFF
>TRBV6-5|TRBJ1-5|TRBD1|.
TGTGCCAGCAGTTGGGCAACAGGGGGCAATCAGCCCCAGCATTTT
CASSWATGGNQPQHF
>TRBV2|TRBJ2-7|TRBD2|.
TGTGCCAGCAGTGAGGGACTAGCGGGCTCCCATTCCGAGCAGTACTTC
CASSEGLAGSHSEQYF
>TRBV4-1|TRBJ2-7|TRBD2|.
TGCGCCAGCAGCCAACTATTAGCGGGGACCCGGTACTTC
CASSQLLAGTRYF
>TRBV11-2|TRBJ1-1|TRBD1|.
TGTGCCAGCAGCCCGGGACAGGGGAGAGCTGAAGCTTTCTTT
CASSPGQGRAEAFF
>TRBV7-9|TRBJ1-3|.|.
TGTGCCGTTGCCGGCGGCTCTGGAAACACCATATATTTT
CAVAGGSGNTIYF
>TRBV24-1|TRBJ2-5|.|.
TGTGCCACCAGTGATACTCGACAGATGTACCAAGAGACCCAGTACTTC
CATSDTRQMYQETQYF
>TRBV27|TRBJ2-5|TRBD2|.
TGTGCCAGCAGTACCCGACTAGCGGGGTACCAAGAGACCCAGTACTTC
CASSTRLAGYQETQYF
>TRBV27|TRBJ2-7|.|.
TGTGCCAGCAGTTTAACCCCCGGGACACCATACGAGCAGTACTTC
CASSLTPGTPYEQYF
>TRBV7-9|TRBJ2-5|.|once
TGTGCCAGCAGCTTAGAAGGGGGATCCGGCCAAGAGACCCAGTACTTC
CASSLEGGSGQETQYF
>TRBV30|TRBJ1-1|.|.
TGTGCCTGGAGTGTGGACAGCCATGGTTTCATGGAAGCTTTCTTT
CAWSVDSHGFMEAFF
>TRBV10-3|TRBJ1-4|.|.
TGTGCCCCACAGTTCGGCTTTCAAAAACTGTTTTTT
CAPQFGFQKLFF
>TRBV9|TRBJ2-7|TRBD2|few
TGTGCCAGCAGCGTAGCTACTTACAGCGGGAGGCGCGAGCAGTACTTC
CASSVATYSGRREQYF
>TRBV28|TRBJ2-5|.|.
TGTGCCAGCAGCCTACCGGGGCAGGGGTGGGAGACCCAGTACTTC
CASSLPGQGWETQYF
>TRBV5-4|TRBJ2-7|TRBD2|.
TGTGCCAGCAGCTCAGCGGTACTAGCGGGTCTTGGGTACGAGCAGTACTTC
CASSSAVLAGLGYEQYF
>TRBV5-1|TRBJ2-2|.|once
TGCGCCAGCAGCTGGAATAGCGATGCCGGGGAGCTGTTTTTT
CASSWNSDAGELFF
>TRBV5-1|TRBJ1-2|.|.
TGCGCCAGCAGCTCGGACTGGACAGCTTCTAACTATGGCTACACCTTC
CASSSDWTASNYGYTF
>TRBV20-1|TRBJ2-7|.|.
TGCAGTTTCCCCTCGGGCTACGAGCAGTACTTC
CSFPSGYEQYF
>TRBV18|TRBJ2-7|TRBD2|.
TGTGCCAGCTCACCCCTGGCGACTAGCGGGAGTTTCCACGAGCAGTACTTC
CASSPLATSGSFHEQYF
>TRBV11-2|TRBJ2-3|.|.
TGTGCCAGCAGCCCCCGAGGGTCGACGAGCACAGATACGCAGTATTTT
CASSPRGSTSTDTQYF